The clone carrying this TCR beta chain turned up a few times. The repertoire was sequenced with immunoSEQ multiplex PCR; TCRdb's copy has only in-frame clones and lacks some. The sample has over 350,000 clones; approximately 89% are singletons. This entry is derived from a study of blood T cell repertoires in COVID-19. Study-wide background: PBMCs, B-cell-depleted T cells, or T cells were the source of the cDNA or gDNA that made up the material.

The germline V gene encodes CDR1 MNHEY and CDR2 SMNVEV (reference sequence). The V gene lost 2 bases and the J gene lost 4 bases, with 6 bases spanning the gap. This CDR3 comprises 13 residues. Exposed participants encountered a COVID-19 case during the 2 weeks preceding study entry. Sequencing input: PBMCs or T cells enriched from blood (not recorded which). This receptor was identified in a woman in her thirties or forties who had been exposed to COVID-19. The genes are TRBV27 and TRBJ1-5, with D uncertain. This CDR3 reads CASSLAENQPQHF. The CDR3, as DNA: TGTGCCAGCAGTTTAGCGGAGAATCAGCCCCAGCATTTT.